The 28 T cell receptor beta chains below come from one sample, sequenced in a study of T cell changes during pregnancy in multiple sclerosis. The protocol was immunoSEQ multiplex PCR, while the TCRdb copy is restricted to in-frame clones and leaves out a portion. The table lists around 69,000 clones, about 90% of them singletons, with more than 2% in the top ten. Source: peripheral blood, taken in the second trimester of pregnancy. The receptors were gathered from a female donor in good health, enrolled as a control in a pregnancy study.

This chain joins TRBV27 and TRBJ1-2, with D tentatively TRBD1 (6 bases). The germline CDR1 and CDR2 sequences are MNHEY and SMNVEV (reference sequence). CDR3 size: 13 residues. The V gene lost 5 bases and the J gene lost 8 bases, with 15 bases spanning the gap. CDR3 nucleotides: TGTGCCAGCAGTAAATTACAGGGCGGAGGCTACACCTTC. As protein: CASSKLQGGGYTF.

The chain couples TRBV16 to TRBJ1-3; D not resolved. Germline loops: CDR1 KGHSY, CDR2 FQNENV. The germline V and J ends were trimmed by 0 bases and 5 bases, with 8 bases remaining between them. The CDR3 extends over 14 amino acids. The CDR3 reads CASSQSAERNTIYF. The CDR3 bases are TGTGCCAGCAGCCAATCGGCAGAAAGAAACACCATATATTTT.

The chain couples TRBV13 to TRBJ1-1; no reliable D call. Trimming removed 0 bases at V and 0 bases at J, with 5 bases between. The CDR3 extends over 14 amino acids. The germline V gene encodes CDR1 PRHDT and CDR2 FYEKMQ (reference sequence). The CDR3 here is CASSLGPMNTEAFF. In DNA form, the CDR3 reads TGTGCCAGCAGCTTAGGGCCTATGAACACTGAAGCTTTCTTT.

The V gene is TRBV10-3, the J gene TRBJ1-3; D perhaps matches TRBD1 (6 bases). CDR3 length equals 14 residues. Germline V gene data show CDR1 as ENHRY and CDR2 as SYGVKD. The ends were cut back, 11 bases at V and 0 bases at J, with 14 bases in the middle. The CDR3 reads CACRDTHSGNTIYF. The DNA for the CDR3 is TGTGCCTGTCGGGACACCCACTCTGGAAACACCATATATTTT.

In this sample, this clone turned up a few times. At one of its ends the junction is not consistent with the germline gene, which may arise from a read error. J is TRBJ1-2 and V is TRBV15; 8 bases agree with TRBD1. Germline values: CDR1 LNHNV, CDR2 YYDKDF (reference sequence). The CDR3 has 13 residues. The CDR3 is CATSRDEGQGLSF. For the CDR3, the DNA is TGTGCCACCAGCAGAGATGAAGGACAGGGCTTATCTTTC.

The chain uses TRBV7-8 and TRBJ2-1, with 13 bases that match TRBD2. This CDR3 region has 18 residues. Trimming removed 4 bases from V and 0 bases from J; junction bases left unmatched: 6. From germline, CDR1 is SGHVS and CDR2 FQNEAQ. The CDR3 is CASSSPGLAGFSYNEQFF. The CDR3, as DNA: TGTGCCAGCAGCTCACCGGGACTAGCGGGGTTCTCCTACAATGAGCAGTTCTTC.

Here the CDR3 reads CAWSRTSGGPGTDTQYF. The CDR3 DNA reads TGTGCCTGGAGCCGGACTAGCGGGGGCCCGGGCACAGATACGCAGTATTTT. The J gene is TRBJ2-3, the V gene TRBV30, with 13 bases aligning to TRBD2. The CDR3 length is 17 residues. The germline V gene encodes CDR1 GTSNPN and CDR2 SVGIG (reference sequence). J was trimmed by 1 base and V by 3 bases; bases with no gene match: 7.

The V gene is TRBV18, the J gene TRBJ2-3, with unresolved D. The germline CDR1 and CDR2 sequences are KGHSH and LQKENI. V was pared by 3 bases and J by 1 base, with 11 bases between. This CDR3 spans 15 amino acids. CDR3 in amino acids: CASSPETWGTDTQYF. The DNA of the CDR3 is TGTGCCAGCTCACCGGAGACGTGGGGCACAGATACGCAGTATTTT.

This rearrangement joins TRBV28 to TRBJ2-2, with TRBD1 as a possible D gene (5 bases). The CDR3 is made up of 15 amino acids. V lost 7 bases to trimming and J lost 0 bases, with 12 bases between them. CDR1 is MDHEN, CDR2 SYDVKM, per germline. The CDR3 nucleotides are TGTGCCAGCACCCGAGACAGCCCGAACACCGGGGAGCTGTTTTTT. This codes for CASTRDSPNTGELFF. The complete variable domain, with remaining parts taken from reference TRBV28 and TRBJ2-2, reads DVKVTQSSRYLVKRTGEKVFLECVQDMDHENMFWYRQDPGLGLRLIYFSYDVKMKEKGDIPEGYSVSREKKERFSLILESASTNQTSMYLCASTRDSPNTGELFFGEGSRLTVL.

The J gene is TRBJ2-7, the V gene TRBV5-3; 7 bases are shared with TRBD1. TRBV5-3 is identified as an open reading frame with a role that is uncertain. V was pared by 4 bases and J by 1 base, with 17 bases of the junction left unmatched. The CDR3 is made up of 18 amino acids. The CDR3 is CARSPNANRDRVSYEQYF. The CDR3 DNA follows: TGTGCCAGAAGCCCGAACGCAAACCGGGACAGAGTTTCCTACGAGCAGTACTTC.

The V and J genes are TRBV27 and TRBJ2-1; possible D gene TRBD2, 6 bases. Germline values: CDR1 MNHEY, CDR2 SMNVEV (reference sequence). CDR3 length equals 14 residues. V was pared by 6 bases and J by 5 bases, with 14 bases between. As DNA, the CDR3 is TGTGCCAGCAGAGGGGCGGGGCTACACAATGAGCAGTTCTTC. Its translation is CASRGAGLHNEQFF.

This clone was detected only a few times. The rearrangement joins TRBV2 to TRBJ2-7, with 8 nucleotides matching TRBD1. Germline V gene data show CDR1 as SNHLY and CDR2 as FYNNEI. V trimming: 2 bases; J trimming: 4 bases; junction bases outside the gene matches: 4. The CDR3 runs to 14 residues. CDR3 DNA sequence: TGTGCCAGCAGTGAATCAGGGGGCGTATACGAGCAGTACTTC. This codes for CASSESGGVYEQYF.

The chain is built from TRBV6-1 and TRBJ2-5; D is possibly TRBD2 (5 bases). Germline loops: CDR1 MNHNS, CDR2 SASEGT. This CDR3 spans 14 amino acids. V was pared by 4 bases and J by 1 base, with 10 bases between. DNA of the CDR3: TGTGCCAGCAGTGCCGGGGAACCCCAAGAGACCCAGTACTTC. It translates to CASSAGEPQETQYF.

The chain recombines TRBV6-5 with TRBJ2-2; the D gene is possibly TRBD2 (5 bases). The CDR3 runs 13 residues. V was trimmed by 3 bases and J by 7 bases, leaving 9 bases between them. The germline V gene encodes CDR1 MNHEY and CDR2 SVGAGI. CDR3 sequence reads: CASSYVRDGELFF. DNA of the CDR3: TGTGCCAGCAGTTATGTCCGGGACGGGGAGCTGTTTTTT.

Remarks on this clone: Germline and junction disagree at one end, which may indicate a read error. The gene calls are TRBV7-6 and TRBJ1-1, with 8 bases aligning to TRBD1. This CDR3 contains 14 residues. Germline V gene lookup returns CDR1 SGHVS and CDR2 FNYEAQ. The DNA for the CDR3 is TGTGCCAGCAGCAGGACAGGGCTAAACACTGAAGCTTTTTTT. Encoded protein: CASSRTGLNTEAFF.

The chain is built from TRBV18 and TRBJ2-7, with 12 bases aligning to TRBD1. Germline-derived CDR1 and CDR2 are KGHSH and LQKENI. The CDR3 spans 19 residues. Trimming removed 4 bases from V and 7 bases from J; junction bases left unmatched: 20. The CDR3 loop is CASSQFTGTGGPSGGEQYF. The CDR3 DNA is TGTGCCAGCTCACAATTTACCGGGACAGGGGGCCCCTCTGGGGGAGAGCAGTACTTC.

The genes are TRBV2 and TRBJ2-6, with 7 bases lining up with TRBD1. V gave up 7 bases and J gave up 0 bases; unmatched junction bases: 9. This CDR3 contains 17 residues. Germline CDR1 and CDR2: SNHLY and FYNNEI. The CDR3 nucleotides are TGTGCCAGCATTCCTGGGACAGCCAACTCTGGGGCCAACGTCCTGACTTTC. Encoded protein: CASIPGTANSGANVLTF.

This chain links TRBV6-1 with TRBJ1-1, with D hard to call. The CDR3 loop spans 14 amino acids. CDR1 is MNHNS and CDR2 is SASEGT in the germline V gene. V lost 2 bases and J lost 2, with 9 bases in between. DNA of the CDR3: TGTGCCAGCAGTGAATTGGGAGGTAACACTGAAGCTTTCTTT. Encoded protein: CASSELGGNTEAFF.

The chain couples TRBV28 to TRBJ2-2, with D maybe TRBD1 (6 bases). The ends were cut back, 7 bases at V and 4 bases at J, with 10 bases in the middle. The CDR3 is 13 residues long. In germline, CDR1 is MDHEN, CDR2 SYDVKM. Here the CDR3 DNA reads TGTGCCAGCACGGACAGAACCACCGGGGAGCTGTTTTTT. Translation: CASTDRTTGELFF.

The chain employs TRBV2 and TRBJ1-1; the D gene is possibly TRBD1 (6 bases). Germline V gene sequence: CDR1 SNHLY, CDR2 FYNNEI. CDR3 length: 14 residues. V lost 0 bases and J 11 bases, leaving 16 bases between the germline ends. This CDR3 reads CASSEARGAGGAFF. The CDR3 nucleotides read TGTGCCAGCAGTGAAGCGCGGGGGGCTGGTGGTGCTTTCTTT.

This clone was seen a handful of times. Other DNA sequences of this sample code for an identical CDR3. This sequence joins TRBV19 and TRBJ1-2; TRBD1 agrees at 7 bases. This CDR3 spans 15 amino acids. The V gene end was trimmed by 1 base and the J gene end by 3 bases; junction bases not matched to a gene: 5. Germline V lookup: CDR1 LNHDA, CDR2 SQIVND (reference sequence). The CDR3, as DNA: TGTGCCAGTAGTATAGCCACCGGGACAGACTATGGCTACACCTTC. Amino acids: CASSIATGTDYGYTF.

The chain couples TRBV18 to TRBJ1-1; no clear D gene. The CDR3 extends over 13 amino acids. V lost 4 bases and J lost 1, with 7 bases in between. The germline V gene encodes CDR1 KGHSH and CDR2 LQKENI. The CDR3, as DNA: TGTGCCAGCTCACTCGGAGGGAACACTGAAGCTTTCTTT. Its translation: CASSLGGNTEAFF.

V and J are TRBV2 and TRBJ2-3, with 8 bases fitting TRBD2. The V gene end was trimmed by 6 bases and the J gene end by 3 bases; junction bases not matched to a gene: 5. The CDR3 is made up of 14 amino acids. Germline V gives CDR1 SNHLY, CDR2 FYNNEI. The CDR3 region has the DNA TGTGCCAGCAGGGGCGGGGGGCCAACAGATACGCAGTATTTT. Protein sequence: CASRGGGPTDTQYF.

This chain uses TRBV27 with TRBJ2-2, with 10 bases matching TRBD1. The CDR3 consists of 18 residues. With 5 bases clipped from V and 4 bases from J, the junction kept 13 bases outside the gene matches. Germline loops: CDR1 MNHEY, CDR2 SMNVEV (reference sequence). CDR3 nucleotide sequence: TGTGCCAGCAGTCACCCGGGACAGGGGAACTGGATCACCGGGGAGCTGTTTTTT. Its translation: CASSHPGQGNWITGELFF.

The chain joins TRBV5-5 to TRBJ2-6, with 9 bases fitting TRBD1. Trimming removed 3 bases from V and 1 base from J; junction bases left unmatched: 5. The CDR3 loop spans 17 amino acids. Germline CDR1 reads SGHKS; CDR2 reads YYEKEE (reference sequence). Here the CDR3 reads CASSSPGQGSGANVLTF. The CDR3 DNA reads as TGTGCCAGCAGCTCACCGGGACAGGGTTCTGGGGCCAACGTCCTGACTTTC.

This sequence joins TRBV28 and TRBJ2-7; 8 nucleotides agree with TRBD2. After removal of 9 bases from V and 0 bases from J, the junction contained 7 bases not matched to a gene. Germline V gives CDR1 MDHEN, CDR2 SYDVKM. The CDR3 contains 14 residues. The CDR3 region is CASITSGTSYEQYF. CDR3 in DNA: TGTGCCAGTATAACTAGCGGCACCTCCTACGAGCAGTACTTC.

V and J are TRBV6-1 and TRBJ2-5; D may be TRBD1 (7 bases). The CDR3 loop spans 15 amino acids. Trimming took 4 bases from V and 4 from J, leaving 16 bases between them. Germline V gene lookup returns CDR1 MNHNS and CDR2 SASEGT. CDR3 nucleotide sequence: TGTGCCAGCAGTGGGGGACAGTTGGAGGGAGAGACCCAGTACTTC. Translating gives CASSGGQLEGETQYF.

The chain recombines TRBV27 with TRBJ2-7, with 8 positions matching TRBD2. This CDR3 contains 13 residues. CDR1 and CDR2 from the germline V gene are MNHEY and SMNVEV (reference sequence). The V gene end was trimmed by 8 bases and the J gene end by 2 bases; junction bases not matched to a gene: 5. CDR3 residues: CASQLAGTYEQYF. The CDR3 DNA reads TGTGCCAGCCAGCTAGCGGGCACCTACGAGCAGTACTTC.